What follows are 14 T cell receptor beta chains derived from one specimen sequenced in a study of T-cell memory formation after mild COVID-19. TCRdb used MiXCR to reprocess the 5' RACE reads, holding one entry per CDR3 protein. Found here are approximately 350,000 distinct CDR3 sequences, about 15% of them singletons; the top ten hold 22%. The sequenced material came from PBMCs or a T cell subset sorted from them (not recorded which). Receptors originate from a young man who had mild COVID-19 (a few samples of this study predate the infection). Cell type and time point are not known.

This clonotype was recorded a few times. The chain combines TRBV4-3 with TRBJ1-6, with D maybe TRBD1 (5 bases). Germline V gene lookup returns CDR1 LGHNA and CDR2 YSLEER. V shed 4 bases and J shed 5 bases, with 12 bases lying between them. The CDR3 totals 15 residues. CDR3 in DNA: TGCGCCAGCAGCCTAGACAGAGCCGATAATTCACCCCTCCACTTT. Protein: CASSLDRADNSPLHF.

The rearrangement links TRBV7-2 to TRBJ1-4; D uncertain. V was shortened by 1 base and J by 8 bases, with 14 bases between the two germline ends. Germline V gene sequence: CDR1 SGHTA, CDR2 FQGNSA. The CDR3 has 15 amino acids. CDR3 nucleotides: TGTGCCAGCAGCTTAGGGGCCGGGTCGGGCGAAAAACTGTTTTTT. Translation: CASSLGAGSGEKLFF.

The chain is built from TRBV6-1 and TRBJ1-1, with a weak D call TRBD1 (5 bases). Trimming cost V 4 bases and J 7 bases, with 22 bases left between them. CDR1 is MNHNS and CDR2 is SASEGT in the germline V gene. The CDR3 spans 16 residues. Written as DNA, the CDR3 is TGTGCCAGCAGTGGGACGGGGGGTTTCTATAAGATTGAAGCTTTCTTT. Translated: CASSGTGGFYKIEAFF.

As regards this clonotype: Its ends do not fully match the called genes, so a read error is possible. This chain connects TRBV7-6 to TRBJ2-3; 8 bases line up with TRBD2. The CDR3 consists of 15 residues. The germline V gene has CDR1 SGHVS and CDR2 FNYEAQ. CDR3 protein: CASTLTGGPPDTQYF. CDR3 DNA sequence: TGTGCCAGCACCTTAACGGGGGGGCCTCCAGATACGCAGTATTTT.

Only a few counts were recorded for this clonotype. This chain links TRBV9 with TRBJ2-7, with 10 bases that match TRBD1. Trimming removed 4 bases from V and 0 bases from J; junction bases left unmatched: 10. The CDR3 runs to 17 residues. Germline CDR1 is SGDLS and CDR2 is YYNGEE. The CDR3 coding sequence is TGTGCCAGCAGCCCGGAGGACAGGGGGGTCAGCTCCTACGAGCAGTACTTC. Encoded protein: CASSPEDRGVSSYEQYF.

In its sample, this clonotype was seen many times. CDR3 region: CASLGRDAQLDTQYF. The CDR3 DNA reads TGTGCCAGTCTGGGCAGGGACGCTCAACTAGATACGCAGTATTTT. This chain joins TRBV2 and TRBJ2-3; D possibly matches TRBD1 or TRBD2 (5 bases each). The CDR3 consists of 15 residues. CDR1 and CDR2 from the germline V gene are SNHLY and FYNNEI. The V end lost 9 bases, the J end lost 5 bases, and 21 bases lay between the germline ends.

Many counts were recorded for this clonotype. This chain joins TRBV11-2 and TRBJ2-1, with 8 bases identical to TRBD2. Germline CDR1 SGHAT, CDR2 FQNNGV. V lost 5 bases and J lost 7; bases outside the gene matches: 13. The CDR3 sequence is 16 residues long. CDR3: CASSRPGTRFQNEQFF. The DNA for the CDR3 is TGTGCCAGCAGCCGCCCCGGGACTAGGTTTCAAAATGAGCAGTTCTTC.

J is TRBJ1-5 and V is TRBV7-8; 7 nucleotides line up with TRBD1. Germline loops: CDR1 SGHVS, CDR2 FQNEAQ. V shed 5 bases, J shed 6 bases, and the junction held 4 bases outside the gene matches. CDR3 length equals 13 residues. The CDR3 reads CASSQGQAQPQHF. Here the CDR3 DNA reads TGTGCCAGCAGCCAAGGACAGGCTCAGCCCCAGCATTTT.

The chain employs TRBV6-5 and TRBJ2-1; tentatively, D is TRBD2 (7 bases). Trimming stripped 6 bases from V and 9 bases from J, with 21 bases between. Germline V CDR1 and CDR2: MNHEY, SVGAGI. This CDR3 spans 15 amino acids. The CDR3 nucleotides are TGTGCCAGCAGGGGGTACGGGGGGCCCGCCATTGAGCAGTTCTTC. Protein sequence: CASRGYGGPAIEQFF.

The gene calls are TRBV7-2 and TRBJ2-5; D is possibly TRBD2 (5 bases). The length of the CDR3 is 15 residues. Germline-derived CDR1 and CDR2 are SGHTA and FQGNSA. The V and J ends lost 4 bases and 0 bases respectively, with 12 bases between them. Here the CDR3 reads CASSYGGRHQETQYF. CDR3 coding DNA: TGTGCCAGCAGCTACGGTGGGAGACACCAAGAGACCCAGTACTTC.

This clonotype turned up a few times. The rearrangement joins TRBV27 to TRBJ2-2; weak D call: TRBD1 (5 bases). V was trimmed by 1 base and J by 4 bases, leaving 10 bases between them. Germline assignment: CDR1 MNHEY and CDR2 SMNVEV (reference sequence). This CDR3 contains 15 residues. CDR3 sequence: CASSLLGLGTGELFF. As DNA, the CDR3 is TGTGCCAGCAGTTTATTGGGGCTCGGCACCGGGGAGCTGTTTTTT.

This clonotype has only one observation. The chain employs TRBV4-1 and TRBJ2-1; D is perhaps TRBD2 (6 bases). Germline V lookup: CDR1 MGHRA, CDR2 YSYEKL. The CDR3 length is 15 residues. Trimming shortened V by 4 bases and J by 7 bases, and 17 bases separated the two germline ends. CDR3 DNA: TGCGCCAGCAGCCTTCCCTTCGGGGGTCAGAATGAGCAGTTCTTC. Translation gives CASSLPFGGQNEQFF.

This clonotype was observed a few times. This rearrangement joins TRBV4-3 to TRBJ2-3; D gene ambiguous. Germline V gene data show CDR1 as LGHNA and CDR2 as YSLEER. V lost 0 bases to trimming and J lost 1 base, with 8 bases between them. The CDR3 loop spans 15 amino acids. DNA of the CDR3: TGCGCCAGCAGCCAAGATCATCGCGGCACAGATACGCAGTATTTT. Protein sequence: CASSQDHRGTDTQYF.

This clonotype showed up just a few times. This chain joins TRBV5-4 and TRBJ1-6, with no clear D. CDR3 length: 13 residues. V lost 0 bases and J 9 bases, leaving 7 bases between the germline ends. The germline CDR1 and CDR2 sequences are SGHNT and YYREEE (reference sequence). DNA of the CDR3: TGTGCCAGCAGCTTGGCCGGCGGTTCACCCCTCCACTTT. As protein: CASSLAGGSPLHF. The complete variable domain, with remaining parts taken from reference TRBV5-4 and TRBJ1-6, reads ETGVTQSPTHLIKTRGQQVTLRCSSQSGHNTVSWYQQALGQGPQFIFQYYREEENGRGNFPPRFSGLQFPNYSSELNVNALELDDSALYLCASSLAGGSPLHFGNGTRLTVT.